These 31 T cell receptor beta chains came from one sample sequenced in a study of molecular identifiers for immune sequencing clone quantification. TCRdb independently ran MiXCR on the PCR reads; one entry per CDR3 protein. This table has 100,000 or so distinct CDR3 sequences, 35% appearing once. What was sequenced was naive CD8+ T cells from blood, with Jurkat cell RNA spiked in. Subset in this sample: FACS-sorted CD8+CD4-CCR7+CD45RA+ naive T cells. All receptors come from a human donor in good health. Some libraries in this study had Jurkat cell RNA spiked in.

This chain uses TRBV20-1 with TRBJ2-5; D is ambiguous. This CDR3 has 15 residues. Germline V gene sequence: CDR1 DFQATT, CDR2 SNEGSKA (reference sequence). V shed 2 bases and J shed 4 bases, with 17 bases lying between them. CDR3 protein: CSARRKLTWGETQYF. CDR3 bases: TGCAGTGCTAGACGAAAACTAACCTGGGGAGAGACCCAGTACTTC.

A few counts support this clonotype. This chain connects TRBV6-5 to TRBJ2-1; D call uncertain. Germline-derived CDR1 and CDR2 are MNHEY and SVGAGI. Deletions cut 4 bases from V and 14 bases from J, with 15 bases between. This CDR3 contains 12 residues. As DNA, the CDR3 is TGTGCCAGCAGTTCCCCCCAGGATGTAGAGTTCTTC. It specifies CASSSPQDVEFF.

This clonotype was seen once. The chain carries TRBV6-5 and TRBJ2-5; 12 bases align to TRBD2. The CDR3 is made up of 14 amino acids. From germline, CDR1 is MNHEY and CDR2 SVGAGI. In DNA, the CDR3 is TGTGTCACCGGACTAGCGGGAAAGGGAGAGACCCAGTACTTC. Residues: CVTGLAGKGETQYF.

This chain joins TRBV4-2 and TRBJ2-7; TRBD2 aligns across 13 bases. CDR1 LGHNA and CDR2 YNFKEQ come from the germline V gene. The V and J ends lost 4 bases and 3 bases, in that order; junction bases with no gene match: 6. The CDR3 spans 16 residues. The CDR3 DNA is TGTGCCAGCAGCCCTGGGACTAGCGGGGTCGACTACGAGCAGTACTTC. It yields the protein CASSPGTSGVDYEQYF.

As for this clonotype: No conserved phenylalanine or tryptophan is present at the end of the CDR3, so a read error is the likely explanation. DNA for the CDR3: TGTGCCAGCACCGACCCTCCCATAGCGGGACTCCGCAACGAGCAGTACTAC. It codes for CASTDPPIAGLRNEQYY. The J gene is TRBJ2-7, the V gene TRBV2; 8 bases agree with TRBD2. Germline V CDR1 and CDR2: SNHLY, FYNNEI. This CDR3 region has 17 residues. V was clipped by 7 bases and J by 5 bases; unmatched bases: 19.

A note on this clonotype: The CDR3 does not close with the conserved phenylalanine or tryptophan, likely indicating a read error. This chain uses TRBV4-3 with TRBJ2-3, with 7 bases fitting TRBD2. V shed 4 bases and J 2 bases; nucleotides not matched to a gene: 3. Germline CDR1 and CDR2: LGHNA and YSLEER. The length of the CDR3 is 14 residues. CDR3 sequence (DNA): TGCGCCAGCAGCCTCGGACTAGACACAGATACGCAGTATCTT. Its protein is CASSLGLDTDTQYL.

Note on this clonotype: One end of the junction does not line up with germline, which may come from a read error. The chain uses TRBV6-5 and TRBJ1-2; D possibly corresponds to TRBD1 (6 bases). CDR1 is MNHEY, CDR2 SVGAGI, per germline. The CDR3 loop spans 12 amino acids. The CDR3 spells CASRSGAYGYSF. The CDR3 DNA follows: TGTGCCAGCAGATCAGGGGCGTATGGCTACTCCTTC.

Sample share makes this clonotype medium-sized. The chain joins TRBV6-1 to TRBJ1-1, with a weak D call TRBD1 (5 bases). The ends were cut back, 4 bases at V and 5 bases at J, with 11 bases in the middle. This CDR3 comprises 13 residues. Per germline, CDR1 MNHNS and CDR2 SASEGT. For the CDR3, the DNA is TGTGCCAGCAGTGTTTTAGGGACTACTGAAGCTTTCTTT. This translates into CASSVLGTTEAFF.

The genes are TRBV7-8 and TRBJ1-5, with 8 bases lining up with TRBD1. Germline loops: CDR1 SGHVS, CDR2 FQNEAQ. V lost 6 bases, J lost 0 bases, and 7 bases stayed unmatched. The CDR3 totals 16 residues. This CDR3 reads CASSSDRAHSNQPQHF. As DNA, the CDR3 is TGTGCCAGCAGTTCGGACAGGGCTCATAGCAATCAGCCCCAGCATTTT.

The rearrangement links TRBV7-6 to TRBJ2-1, with D perhaps TRBD2 (6 bases). V gave up 4 bases and J gave up 3 bases, with 16 bases separating them. This CDR3 is 16 amino acids long. CDR1 and CDR2 from the germline V gene are SGHVS and FNYEAQ. CDR3 coding DNA: TGTGCCAGCAGCTCCCGTGCGGGACTGAACTACAATGAGCAGTTCTTC. Amino acids: CASSSRAGLNYNEQFF.

This clonotype was seen once. The junction departs from germline at one end; a sequencing error may be responsible. The chain has TRBV10-3 and TRBJ2-3; no reliable D call. The CDR3 sequence is 15 residues long. Germline V CDR1 and CDR2: ENHRY, SYGVKD. In DNA, the CDR3 is TGTGCCATCAGTACCACAGCATCTATAACAGATACACAGTATTTT. This encodes CAISTTASITDTQYF.

As for this clonotype: This may be a read error: a much more frequent sequence differs by one nucleotide. The chain combines TRBV7-2 with TRBJ2-7; 9 positions agree with TRBD2. The germline V gene has CDR1 SGHTA and CDR2 FQGNSA. The V gene end was trimmed by 4 bases and the J gene end by 2 bases; junction bases not matched to a gene: 6. This CDR3 spans 15 amino acids. The CDR3 nucleotides are TGTGCCAGCAGCTCGCCTAGCGGGACTGCCTACGAGCAGTACTTC. Amino acid sequence: CASSSPSGTAYEQYF.

A remark on this clonotype: A much more abundant neighbour one base away suggests this may be a read error. The chain employs TRBV7-6 and TRBJ2-3, with D maybe TRBD2 (6 bases). The CDR3 runs to 16 residues. In germline, CDR1 is SGHVS, CDR2 FNYEAQ. The CDR3 nucleotides read TGTGCCAGCAGCTTAGTAGCGGCGGGTCGAGCAGATACGCTGTATTTT. It translates to CASSLVAAGRADTLYF.

This clonotype was detected many times. The chain links TRBV7-6 to TRBJ1-4; no clear D. Looked up from germline, CDR1 is SGHVS and CDR2 is FNYEAQ. Trimming took 8 bases from V and 6 from J, leaving 4 bases between them. The CDR3 covers 10 residues. The CDR3 DNA sequence: TGTGCCAGCGGGTATGAAAAACTGTTTTTT. Its protein is CASGYEKLFF.

The chain combines TRBV6-2 or TRBV6-3 with TRBJ1-6, with 7 bases aligning to TRBD1. The V and J ends lost 6 bases and 10 bases, in that order; junction bases with no gene match: 9. The CDR3 totals 14 residues. Germline lookup yields CDR1 MNHEY and CDR2 SVGEGT. The CDR3 here is CASRNRGQGSPLHF. CDR3 nucleotides: TGTGCCAGCAGGAACAGGGGTCAAGGATCACCCCTCCACTTT.

The chain recombines TRBV10-3 with TRBJ2-7; 9 bases map to TRBD1. The CDR3 is 12 amino acids. Per the germline V gene, CDR1 is ENHRY and CDR2 is SYGVKD. V lost 6 bases to trimming and J lost 10 bases; unmatched junction nucleotides: 7. The CDR3 here is CAIRTGTGFQYF. In DNA, the CDR3 is TGTGCCATCAGAACCGGGACAGGGTTTCAGTACTTC.

This clonotype was recorded at least ten times. The rearrangement links TRBV6-6 to TRBJ2-3; D not certain. Germline values: CDR1 MNHNY, CDR2 SVGAGI (reference sequence). This CDR3 has 16 residues. Between the trimmed V and J ends, which lost 8 bases and 0 bases, there was a span of 18 bases. CDR3 loop: CASDIGSPISTDTQYF. DNA of the CDR3: TGTGCCAGCGACATAGGGTCTCCAATTAGCACAGATACGCAGTATTTT.

In this sample, this clonotype turned up many times. The V and J genes are TRBV5-4 and TRBJ2-7, with 7 positions matching TRBD2. CDR3 length: 15 amino acids. Germline lookup yields CDR1 SGHNT and CDR2 YYREEE (reference sequence). V shed 0 bases, J shed 2 bases, and the junction held 5 bases outside the gene matches. The CDR3 spells CASSLVASGPYEQYF. The CDR3 DNA reads TGTGCCAGCAGCTTGGTCGCTAGCGGCCCCTACGAGCAGTACTTC.

CDR3 protein: CASSILREGPYNEQFF. The CDR3 nucleotides are TGTGCCAGTAGTATATTGAGGGAGGGCCCCTACAATGAGCAGTTCTTC. The V and J genes are TRBV19 and TRBJ2-1, with 7 positions matching TRBD2. This CDR3 is 16 amino acids long. Looked up from germline, CDR1 is LNHDA and CDR2 is SQIVND (reference sequence). Unmatched junction bases numbered 6, after V lost 2 bases and J lost 2 bases.

This chain links TRBV7-9 with TRBJ2-7; D remains ambiguous. The V gene lost 3 bases and the J gene lost 0 bases, with 9 bases spanning the gap. Germline V gene sequence: CDR1 SEHNR, CDR2 FQNEAQ (reference sequence). The CDR3 sequence is 14 residues long. The CDR3 DNA reads as TGTGCCAGCAGCTTCGGTGGCGGCTCCTACGAGCAGTACTTC. Translating gives CASSFGGGSYEQYF.

A few counts support this clonotype. The chain couples TRBV28 to TRBJ2-7, with TRBD1 identical over 8 bases. With 5 bases clipped from V and 3 bases from J, the junction kept 6 bases outside the gene matches. This CDR3 contains 14 residues. The germline CDR1 and CDR2 sequences are MDHEN and SYDVKM. CDR3 DNA sequence: TGTGCCAGCAGTCCGAGGGACAGGAACTACGAGCAGTACTTC. Its protein is CASSPRDRNYEQYF.

This clonotype was picked up many times. The genes are TRBV28 and TRBJ2-3; the match to TRBD2 covers 16 bases. CDR3 length: 16 residues. After removal of 4 bases from V and 4 bases from J, the junction contained 2 bases not matched to a gene. Per germline, CDR1 MDHEN and CDR2 SYDVKM. CDR3 in amino acids: CASSSGLAGGPDTQYF. CDR3 nucleotides: TGTGCCAGCAGTTCGGGACTAGCGGGAGGGCCAGATACGCAGTATTTT.

Points on this clonotype: A read error may explain this, as a much larger clone is one base away. This rearrangement joins TRBV28 to TRBJ2-3; 7 bases are a match to TRBD2. The CDR3 sequence is 16 residues long. V gave up 6 bases and J gave up 3 bases; unmatched junction bases: 12. The germline V gene encodes CDR1 MDHEN and CDR2 SYDVKM. Here the CDR3 reads CASSSLGRGGTDTQYF. CDR3 sequence (DNA): TGTGCCAGCAGCTCGCTAGGACGCGGGGGTACAGATACGCAGTATTTT. The whole variable domain, filled in from reference TRBV28 and TRBJ2-3, reads DVKVTQSSRYLVKRTGEKVFLECVQDMDHENMFWYRQDPGLGLRLIYFSYDVKMKEKGDIPEGYSVSREKKERFSLILESASTNQTSMYLCASSSLGRGGTDTQYFGPGTRLTVL.

In its sample, this clonotype was seen once. A much larger clonotype is one base distant, so this may be a read error. This chain uses TRBV25-1 with TRBJ1-1; D is possibly TRBD1 (5 bases). V was cut by 8 bases and J by 8 bases, with 12 bases left in between. There are 11 residues in the CDR3. The V gene's germline CDR1 is MGHDK and CDR2 SYGVNS. The CDR3 spells CASCGAGEAFF. In DNA, the CDR3 is TGTGCCAGCTGTGGGGCAGGGGAAGCTTTCTTT.

In the case of this clonotype: The CDR3 ends on some other residue instead of the conserved phenylalanine or tryptophan, so this is likely a read error. V is TRBV13 and J is TRBJ1-6; a weak D match, TRBD1 (5 bases). Germline-derived CDR1 and CDR2 are PRHDT and FYEKMQ (reference sequence). The V end lost 5 bases, the J end lost 10 bases, and 15 bases lay between the germline ends. This CDR3 spans 14 amino acids. CDR3 DNA: TGTGCCAGCAGCCTCAGGGCACCTTGGTCACCCCTCCACATT. Protein: CASSLRAPWSPLHI.

As to this clonotype: At one of its ends the junction is not consistent with the germline gene, which may arise from a read error. The chain couples TRBV14 to TRBJ2-2; a possible D gene is TRBD2 (5 bases). Germline CDR1 and CDR2: SGHDN and FVKESK. There are 13 residues in the CDR3. CDR3 loop: CASSPNNSGELYF. As DNA, the CDR3 is TGTGCCAGCAGCCCTAATAACTCCGGGGAGCTGTATTTT.

This rearrangement joins TRBV9 to TRBJ2-3; possible D gene TRBD2, 5 bases. Trimming removed 3 bases at V and 3 bases at J, with 11 bases between. CDR3 length equals 14 residues. Germline CDR1 SGDLS, CDR2 YYNGEE. The DNA for the CDR3 is TGTGCCAGCAGCGGGAGCGGAACGACAGATACGCAGTATTTT. This encodes CASSGSGTTDTQYF. Supplemented by reference TRBV9 and TRBJ2-3, the full variable domain reads DSGVTQTPKHLITATGQRVTLRCSPRSGDLSVYWYQQSLDQGLQFLIQYYNGEERAKGNILERFSAQQFPDLHSELNLSSLELGDSALYFCASSGSGTTDTQYFGPGTRLTVL.

The chain uses TRBV7-6 and TRBJ2-1, with 8 nucleotides matching TRBD2. Trimming removed 2 bases from V and 6 bases from J; junction bases left unmatched: 15. Germline V lookup: CDR1 SGHVS, CDR2 FNYEAQ. The CDR3 consists of 18 residues. The CDR3, as DNA: TGTGCCAGCAGCTTATCGGGGGGGAGGGCCCGAAGTAGCAATGAGCAGTTCTTC. Translated, it gives CASSLSGGRARSSNEQFF.

This clonotype was seen a handful of times. V is TRBV4-3 and J is TRBJ2-2; D not certain. Trimming left V 0 bases short and J 9 bases short, with 11 bases between. The CDR3 is made up of 14 amino acids. Germline V gene sequence: CDR1 LGHNA, CDR2 YSLEER. The CDR3 here is CASSQESGPWELFF. DNA for the CDR3: TGCGCCAGCAGCCAAGAGTCCGGGCCCTGGGAGCTGTTTTTT.

This chain joins TRBV27 and TRBJ1-1; TRBD1 might be the D (6 bases). Per the germline V gene, CDR1 is MNHEY and CDR2 is SMNVEV (reference sequence). The V and J ends lost 8 bases and 4 bases respectively, with 17 bases between them. This CDR3 is 14 amino acids long. CDR3 nucleotide sequence: TGTGCCAGCGGAATACAGGGTGGTAGCACTGAAGCTTTCTTT. Its protein is CASGIQGGSTEAFF.

The rearrangement uses TRBV14 and TRBJ2-1; possibly TRBD2 for D (5 bases). Looked up from germline, CDR1 is SGHDN and CDR2 is FVKESK. Trimming left V 4 bases short and J 8 bases short, with 9 bases between. The CDR3 is 12 amino acids. Here the CDR3 reads CASSPGWHEQFF. In nucleotides, the CDR3 is TGTGCCAGCAGCCCGGGGTGGCATGAGCAGTTCTTC. The entire variable domain, with the rest obtained from reference TRBV14 and TRBJ2-1, is as follows: EAGVTQFPSHSVIEKGQTVTLRCDPISGHDNLYWYRRVMGKEIKFLLHFVKESKQDESGMPNNRFLAERTGGTYSTLKVQPAELEDSGVYFCASSPGWHEQFFGPGTRLTVL.